The entry that follows covers one T cell receptor (beta chain) sequence. This entry comes from a study of beta chain features in type 1 diabetes. Every isolated RNA sample was fully reverse transcribed, so sequencing captured expressed TCRB transcripts. Sequenced by immunoSEQ multiplex PCR; TCRdb stores in-frame clones only, minus some. The sample yields around 430,000 clones, over 25% seen once. The TCR originated in a man aged 18-30 years in good health. The sample comprised naive CD4+ T cells from blood.

CDR3 region: CASSSSGRPQETQYF. CDR3 in DNA: TGTGCCAGCAGCTCCAGTGGGAGGCCCCAAGAGACCCAGTACTTC. The genes are TRBV11-3 and TRBJ2-5; D is perhaps TRBD2 (6 bases). The CDR3 is made up of 15 amino acids. Per germline, CDR1 SGHNT and CDR2 YENEEA. The germline V and J ends were trimmed by 4 bases and 1 base, with 13 bases remaining between them.